This is a list of T cell receptor beta chains from one sample in a study of blood T cell repertoires in COVID-19. The assay was immunoSEQ multiplex PCR, and TCRdb's table has in-frame clones only and misses some. This sample carries about 230,000 clones, roughly 80% of them seen once, and the ten largest clones take approximately 8%. The sample consisted of peripheral blood. The receptors were gathered from a woman of 80 years or more with acute or convalescent COVID-19. The CDR3 runs from the conserved cysteine through the conserved F or W. The order of the fields is J gene, clone size, D gene, V gene, CDR3 DNA, CDR3 protein. D genes are given only for firm matches. Clone size is not always given. Where it is, it says once, few, many or a class for expanded clones.

J: TRBJ2-5; size: -; D: -; V: TRBV6-1; DNA: TGTGCCAGCAGTGAAGCGCTAAAGGGTAACAGGGAGACCCAGTACTTC; CDR3: CASSEALKGNRETQYF
J: TRBJ1-2; size: few; D: -; V: TRBV23-1; DNA: TGCGCCCAGCCGTACAGGACATTCTCACGGCATGGCTACACCTTC; CDR3: CAQPYRTFSRHGYTF
J: TRBJ2-1; size: -; D: TRBD2; V: TRBV2; DNA: TGTGCCAGCAGTGGACTAGCGGGTATGAGCTCCTACAATGAGCAGTTCTTC; CDR3: CASSGLAGMSSYNEQFF
J: TRBJ2-7; size: -; D: TRBD2; V: TRBV19; DNA: TGTGCCAGTAGTATAGGGGCTAGCGGTTCCTACGAGCAGTACTTC; CDR3: CASSIGASGSYEQYF
J: TRBJ2-1; size: once; D: TRBD2; V: TRBV11-2; DNA: TGTGCCAGCAGGGTCACTAGCGGGAGTACGTCCTACAATGAGCAGTTCTTC; CDR3: CASRVTSGSTSYNEQFF
J: TRBJ2-5; size: -; D: -; V: TRBV19; DNA: TGTGCCAGTAGTACCGGGAGCGTTGAGACCCAGTACTTC; CDR3: CASSTGSVETQYF
J: TRBJ2-7; size: -; D: -; V: TRBV7-2; DNA: TGTGCCAGCAGCGTGACTCCTTGGGAGCAGTACTTC; CDR3: CASSVTPWEQYF
J: TRBJ2-2; size: -; D: TRBD2; V: TRBV29-1; DNA: TGCAGCGTTGAAGGGACTAGACCCCCAAACACCGGGGAGCTGTTTTTT; CDR3: CSVEGTRPPNTGELFF
J: TRBJ1-2; size: -; D: TRBD1; V: TRBV6-5; DNA: TGTGCCAGCAGTTCCGCCCGACAGGGGGAAGACTATGGCTACACCTTC; CDR3: CASSSARQGEDYGYTF
J: TRBJ1-5; size: -; D: TRBD1; V: TRBV10-3; DNA: TGTGCCATCAGCCCGGGGGGGGGACAGGGCATTTATAGCAATCAGCCCCAGCATTTT; CDR3: CAISPGGGQGIYSNQPQHF
J: TRBJ1-4; size: once; D: -; V: TRBV7-7; DNA: TGTGCCAGCAGCTTAGCGTCGGGGGAAAAACTGTTTTTT; CDR3: CASSLASGEKLFF
J: TRBJ2-7; size: -; D: TRBD1; V: TRBV18; DNA: TGTGCCAGCTCACCGCAGGGGGCCTTATACGAGCAGTACTTC; CDR3: CASSPQGALYEQYF
J: TRBJ2-5; size: -; D: TRBD1; V: TRBV19; DNA: TGTGCCAGTAGTAGGGGGACAGGGAAACAAGAGACCCAGTACTTC; CDR3: CASSRGTGKQETQYF
J: TRBJ2-5; size: -; D: TRBD2; V: TRBV29-1; DNA: TGCAGCGTTGAAGATCTTGCGGGGGGAGGGACCCAGTACTTC; CDR3: CSVEDLAGGGTQYF
J: TRBJ2-5; size: -; D: TRBD2; V: TRBV15; DNA: TGTGCCACCAGCAGAGATCGGTCCGCGGGGGGGCGGGAGACCCAGTACTTC; CDR3: CATSRDRSAGGRETQYF
J: TRBJ2-5; size: -; D: -; V: TRBV7-6; DNA: TGTGCCAGCAGCTTCTCTAGGAAAGAGACCCAGTACTTC; CDR3: CASSFSRKETQYF
J: TRBJ2-5; size: few; D: TRBD1; V: TRBV28; DNA: TGTGCCAGCAGCGGACAGGGGGCTAGTATGGAGACCCAGTACTTC; CDR3: CASSGQGASMETQYF
J: TRBJ2-7; size: -; D: TRBD2; V: TRBV9; DNA: TGTGCCAGCAGCCCGGGACTAGCGATCCCCTACGAGCAGTACTTC; CDR3: CASSPGLAIPYEQYF
J: TRBJ1-5; size: -; D: TRBD1; V: TRBV18; DNA: TGTGCCAGCTCACCATTTACAGGGGGTGGTAGCAATCAGCCCCAGCATTTT; CDR3: CASSPFTGGGSNQPQHF
J: TRBJ2-5; size: -; D: -; V: TRBV7-6; DNA: TGTGCCAGCAGCTTAGGGGCCGCCCCAAACCAAGAGACCCAGTACTTC; CDR3: CASSLGAAPNQETQYF
J: TRBJ1-4; size: -; D: TRBD1; V: TRBV5-4; DNA: TGTGCCAGCAGCCCAGGACAGGGACTTGCGGGGTTGAATGAAAAACTGTTTTTT; CDR3: CASSPGQGLAGLNEKLFF
J: TRBJ2-2; size: -; D: TRBD1; V: TRBV5-1; DNA: TGCGCCAGCAGCCCGAGACAGGGCCCCACCGGGGAGCTGTTTTTT; CDR3: CASSPRQGPTGELFF
J: TRBJ2-5; size: -; D: -; V: TRBV29-1; DNA: TGCAGCGTTGAAAACCCCATCTCAGGAGAGACCCAGTACTTC; CDR3: CSVENPISGETQYF
J: TRBJ2-6; size: -; D: -; V: TRBV5-5; DNA: TGTGCCAGCAGCTTAGGCAGCGACTCTGGGGCCAACGTCCTGACTTTC; CDR3: CASSLGSDSGANVLTF
J: TRBJ1-1; size: -; D: TRBD1; V: TRBV27; DNA: TGTGCCAGCAGGGGGATAACAGGGGGCGTTATGAACACTGAAGCTTTCTTT; CDR3: CASRGITGGVMNTEAFF
J: TRBJ1-2; size: -; D: -; V: TRBV3-1/TRBV3-2; DNA: TGTGCCAGCAGCCCGATCGGGGGGCCTTGGGGCTACACCTTC; CDR3: CASSPIGGPWGYTF
J: TRBJ2-5; size: -; D: -; V: TRBV5-1; DNA: TGCGCCAGCAGCCCAGGGGGGTCGGAGACCCAGTACTTC; CDR3: CASSPGGSETQYF